The clone carrying this TCR beta chain was found a few times. Alongside a J-beta primer mix, a sample-barcoded 5' primer served in a second PCR lasting roughly 6 to 11 cycles. TCRdb passed the 5' RACE reads through MiXCR, listing each CDR3 protein once. The data contain about 720,000 distinct CDR3 sequences, about 20% of them singletons. Individuals who donated were healthy Caucasians from Russia aged about 6 to 90. The sample is drawn from a study of blood T cells in healthy people across ages. The CDR3 has 15 amino acids. Germline values: CDR1 LGHNA, CDR2 YSLEER. V was shortened by 0 bases and J by 7 bases, with 13 bases between the two germline ends.

This TCR was sampled from a man in his 70s in good health. Sequencing was performed on blood. The gene calls are TRBV4-3 and TRBJ2-1; D tentatively fits TRBD1 or TRBD2 (5 bases each). The CDR3 bases are TGCGCCAGCAGCCAAGATGTACGGGGCGGGAATGAGCAGTTCTTC. It translates to CASSQDVRGGNEQFF.